This paragraph covers one T cell receptor beta chain sequence. TCRdb keeps only in-frame clones here, not all; method: immunoSEQ multiplex PCR. The table includes just over 90,000 clones, approximately 86% detected once. This record belongs to a study of blood T cell repertoires in COVID-19. Study context: Specimens from acute and convalescent COVID-19 originated in the United States, Italy and Spain.

This receptor was identified in an elderly woman with acute or convalescent COVID-19. The sample was peripheral blood.

The CDR3 reads CASSSSRAVLTYEQYF. CDR3 coding DNA: TGTGCCAGCAGCTCCAGTAGAGCGGTTCTTACCTACGAGCAGTACTTC. The chain uses TRBV12-1 and TRBJ2-7; TRBD2 is taken as the D call from the table, unchecked against the DNA. TRBV12-1 is recorded as a pseudogene. CDR3 length equals 16 residues.